This T cell receptor beta chain is from a study of beta chain features in type 1 diabetes. Whole-study results and caveats: Moderately but significantly shorter TCRB CDR3s were found in Type 1 diabetes patients in all four CD4+ subsets.

The study reverse transcribed the entire isolated RNA, so it sequenced expressed TCRB transcripts. Method: immunoSEQ multiplex PCR; TCRdb's copy keeps in-frame clones and lacks some. This sample has 500,000 to 650,000 clones; around an eighth occur once, and the top ten carry 0.09% to 0.15%. The trim removed 5 bases at V and 5 bases at J, leaving 4 bases unmatched. The CDR3 loop spans 13 amino acids. CDR1 is MDHEN and CDR2 is SYDVKM in the germline V gene. A word on this clone: Antigen: not known.

The chain joins TRBV28 to TRBJ2-7, with TRBD2 identical over 9 bases. This clonotype originated in a man between 25 and 39 years old with type 1 diabetes. Sequencing was carried out using naive CD4+ T cells from blood. The CDR3 spells CASSLSGGNEQYF. The CDR3 DNA is TGTGCCAGCAGTCTCAGCGGGGGGAACGAGCAGTACTTC. The whole variable domain, filled in from reference TRBV28 and TRBJ2-7, reads DVKVTQSSRYLVKRTGEKVFLECVQDMDHENMFWYRQDPGLGLRLIYFSYDVKMKEKGDIPEGYSVSREKKERFSLILESASTNQTSMYLCASSLSGGNEQYFGPGTRLTVT.